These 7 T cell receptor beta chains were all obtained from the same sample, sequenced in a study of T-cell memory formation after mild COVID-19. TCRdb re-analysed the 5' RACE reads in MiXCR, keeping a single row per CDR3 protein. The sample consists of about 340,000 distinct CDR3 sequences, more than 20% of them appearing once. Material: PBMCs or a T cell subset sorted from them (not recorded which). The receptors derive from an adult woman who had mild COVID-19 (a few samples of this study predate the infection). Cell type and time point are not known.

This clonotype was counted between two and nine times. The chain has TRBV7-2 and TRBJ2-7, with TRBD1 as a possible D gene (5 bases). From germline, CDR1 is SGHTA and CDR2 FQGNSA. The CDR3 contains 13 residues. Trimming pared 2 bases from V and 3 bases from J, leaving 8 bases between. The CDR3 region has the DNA TGTGCCAGCAGCTTATCAGGGATCTACGAGCAGTACTTC. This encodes CASSLSGIYEQYF.

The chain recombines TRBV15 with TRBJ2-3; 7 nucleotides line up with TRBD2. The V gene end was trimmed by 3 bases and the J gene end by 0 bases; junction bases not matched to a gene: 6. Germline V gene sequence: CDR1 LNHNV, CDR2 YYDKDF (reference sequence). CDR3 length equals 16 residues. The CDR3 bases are TGTGCCACCAGCAGTGGGAGGGCGGGGAGCACAGATACGCAGTATTTT. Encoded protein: CATSSGRAGSTDTQYF.

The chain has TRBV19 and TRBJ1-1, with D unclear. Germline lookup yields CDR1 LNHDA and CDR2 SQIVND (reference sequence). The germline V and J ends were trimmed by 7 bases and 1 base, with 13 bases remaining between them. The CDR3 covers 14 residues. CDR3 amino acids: CASKRDYRNTEAFF. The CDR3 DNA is TGTGCCAGTAAAAGAGATTACCGGAACACTGAAGCTTTCTTT. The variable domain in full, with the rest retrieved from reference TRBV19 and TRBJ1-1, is DGGITQSPKYLFRKEGQNVTLSCEQNLNHDAMYWYRQDPGQGLRLIYYSQIVNDFQKGDIAEGYSVSREKKESFPLTVTSAQKNPTAFYLCASKRDYRNTEAFFGQGTRLTVV.

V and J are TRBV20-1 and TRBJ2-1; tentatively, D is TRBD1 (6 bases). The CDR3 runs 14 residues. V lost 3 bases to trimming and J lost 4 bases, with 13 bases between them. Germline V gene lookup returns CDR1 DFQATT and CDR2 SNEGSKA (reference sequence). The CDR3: CSARKGVGYNEQFF. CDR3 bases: TGCAGTGCTAGGAAGGGGGTAGGGTACAATGAGCAGTTCTTC.

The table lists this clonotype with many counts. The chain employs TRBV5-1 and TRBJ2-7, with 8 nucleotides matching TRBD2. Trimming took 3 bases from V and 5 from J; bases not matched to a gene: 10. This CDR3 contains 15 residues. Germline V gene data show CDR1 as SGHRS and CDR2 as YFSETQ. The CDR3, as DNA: TGCGCCAGCAGCTCAAGATCGGGACTAGTAAACGAGCAGTACTTC. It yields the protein CASSSRSGLVNEQYF.

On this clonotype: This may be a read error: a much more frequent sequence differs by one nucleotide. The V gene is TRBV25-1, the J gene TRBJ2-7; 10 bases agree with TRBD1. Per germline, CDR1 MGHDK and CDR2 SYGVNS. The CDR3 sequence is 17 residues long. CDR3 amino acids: CDSSVGSAPGQGSEQYF. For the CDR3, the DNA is TGTGACAGCAGTGTCGGGTCGGCACCGGGACAGGGGTCCGAGCAGTACTTC.

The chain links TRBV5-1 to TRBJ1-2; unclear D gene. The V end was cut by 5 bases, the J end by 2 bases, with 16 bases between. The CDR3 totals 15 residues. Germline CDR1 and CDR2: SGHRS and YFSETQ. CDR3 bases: TGCGCCAGCAGAGATATGGGAGGGTGGAACTATGGCTACACCTTC. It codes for CASRDMGGWNYGYTF.